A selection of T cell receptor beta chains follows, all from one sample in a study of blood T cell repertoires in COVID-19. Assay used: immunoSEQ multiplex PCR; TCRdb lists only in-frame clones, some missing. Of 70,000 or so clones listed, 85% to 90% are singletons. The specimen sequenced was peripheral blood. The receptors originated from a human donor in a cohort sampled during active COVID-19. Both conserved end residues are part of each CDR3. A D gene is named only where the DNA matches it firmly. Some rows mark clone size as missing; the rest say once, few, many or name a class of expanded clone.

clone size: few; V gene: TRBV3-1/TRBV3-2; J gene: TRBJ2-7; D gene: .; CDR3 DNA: TGTGCCAGCAGCTCAGGTTATGAGCAGTACTTC; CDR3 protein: CASSSGYEQYF
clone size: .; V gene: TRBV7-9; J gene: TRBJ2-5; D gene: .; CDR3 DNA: TGTGCCAGCAGCTTAAGCGTTTCAGGCGACAGGGAGACCCAGTACTTC; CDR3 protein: CASSLSVSGDRETQYF
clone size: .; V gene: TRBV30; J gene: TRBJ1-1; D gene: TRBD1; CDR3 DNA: TGTGCCTGGAGGACCCAGGGGGCGGCTGAAGCTTTCTTT; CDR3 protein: CAWRTQGAAEAFF
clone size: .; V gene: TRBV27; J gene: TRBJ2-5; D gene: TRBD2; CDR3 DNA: TGTGCCAGCTCAAGCAGGCTAGCGGGAGGGAGGATAGAGACCCAGTACTTC; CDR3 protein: CASSSRLAGGRIETQYF
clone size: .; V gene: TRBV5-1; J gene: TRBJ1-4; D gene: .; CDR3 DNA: TGCGCCAGCAACATGGGGGCTGCGACTAATGAAAAACTGTTTTTT; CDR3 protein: CASNMGAATNEKLFF
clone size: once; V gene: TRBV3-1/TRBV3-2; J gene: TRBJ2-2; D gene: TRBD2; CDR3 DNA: TGTGCCAGCAGCCAGGGACTAGGAAGAGGAACCGGGGAGCTGTTTTTT; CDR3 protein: CASSQGLGRGTGELFF
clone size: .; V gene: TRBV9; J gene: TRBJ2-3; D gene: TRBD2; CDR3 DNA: TGTGCCAGCAGCGTAGAGGTTAGCGGGAGGGATACGCAGTATTTT; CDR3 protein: CASSVEVSGRDTQYF
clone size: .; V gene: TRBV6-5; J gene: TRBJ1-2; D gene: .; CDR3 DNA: TGTGCCAGCAGTCCCGACAGAGACTATGGCTACACCTTC; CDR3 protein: CASSPDRDYGYTF
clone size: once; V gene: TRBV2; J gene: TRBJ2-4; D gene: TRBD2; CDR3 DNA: TGTGCCAGCGAGGCCGGGACTAGGGGAAACATTCAGTACTTC; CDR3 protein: CASEAGTRGNIQYF
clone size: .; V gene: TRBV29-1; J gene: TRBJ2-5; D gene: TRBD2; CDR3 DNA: TGCAGCGTTGAAGATGGCCCAGCGGGAGTCTCGCAAGAGACCCAGTACTTC; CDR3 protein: CSVEDGPAGVSQETQYF
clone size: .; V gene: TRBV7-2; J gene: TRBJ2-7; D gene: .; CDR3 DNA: TGTGCCAGCAGCATGACAGATTCCTACGAGCAGTACTTC; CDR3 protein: CASSMTDSYEQYF
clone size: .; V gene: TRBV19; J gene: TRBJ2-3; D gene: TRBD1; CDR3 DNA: TGTGCCAGTAATGACAGGGGTCCGGGAGATACGCAGTATTTT; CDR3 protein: CASNDRGPGDTQYF
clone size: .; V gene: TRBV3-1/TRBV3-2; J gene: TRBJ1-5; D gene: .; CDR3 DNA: TGTGCCAGCAGCCAAGATCCGGGGCCCCAGCATTTT; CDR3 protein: CASSQDPGPQHF
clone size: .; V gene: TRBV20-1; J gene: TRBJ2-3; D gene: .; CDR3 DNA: TGCAGTGCTAGTTCCGGGAGTACCAACACAGATACGCAGTATTTT; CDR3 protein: CSASSGSTNTDTQYF
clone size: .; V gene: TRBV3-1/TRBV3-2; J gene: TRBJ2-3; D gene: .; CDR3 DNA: TGTGCCAGCAGCCAGGGGGGAACAGATACGCAGTATTTT; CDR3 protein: CASSQGGTDTQYF
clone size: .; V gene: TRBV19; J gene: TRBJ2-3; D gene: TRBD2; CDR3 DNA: TGTGCCAGTAGTGGTCTAGCGTCGGGGGGGCCACAGTATTTT; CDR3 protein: CASSGLASGGPQYF
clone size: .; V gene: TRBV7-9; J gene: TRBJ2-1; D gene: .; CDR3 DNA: TGTGCCAGCAGCTCCGACTTCTCCTACAATGAGCAGTTCTTC; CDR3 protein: CASSSDFSYNEQFF
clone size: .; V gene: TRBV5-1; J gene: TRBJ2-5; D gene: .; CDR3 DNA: TGCGCCAGCAGCTTGGGTCAGGGAGGAGAGACCCAGTACTTC; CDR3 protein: CASSLGQGGETQYF
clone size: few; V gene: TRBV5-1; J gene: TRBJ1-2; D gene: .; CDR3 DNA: TGCGCCAGTTCCCCCCGGGGGACTATAGTTTCTAACTATGGCTACACCTTC; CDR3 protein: CASSPRGTIVSNYGYTF
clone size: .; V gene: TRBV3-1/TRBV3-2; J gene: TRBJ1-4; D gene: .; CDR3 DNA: TGTGCCAGCAGCCAAGATACAGGGCTGATGGAAAAACTGTTTTTT; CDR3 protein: CASSQDTGLMEKLFF
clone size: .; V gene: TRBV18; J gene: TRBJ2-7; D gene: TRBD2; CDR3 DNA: TGTGCCAGCTCTGCTACTAGCGGGAGCTACGAGCAGTACTTC; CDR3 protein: CASSATSGSYEQYF
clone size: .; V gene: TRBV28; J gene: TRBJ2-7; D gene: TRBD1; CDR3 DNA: TGTGCCAGCAGTCCGGGGACAGGGGTTACCTACGAGCAGTACTTC; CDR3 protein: CASSPGTGVTYEQYF
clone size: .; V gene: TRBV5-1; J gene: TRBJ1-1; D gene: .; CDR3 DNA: TGCGCCAGCAGCCTTGGCCGAATCGGGGACACTGAAGCTTTCTTT; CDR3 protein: CASSLGRIGDTEAFF
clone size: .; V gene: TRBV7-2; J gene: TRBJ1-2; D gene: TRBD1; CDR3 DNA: TGTGCCAGCAGCTTAGAAGGGACAGGAGTTTATGGCTACACCTTC; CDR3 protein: CASSLEGTGVYGYTF
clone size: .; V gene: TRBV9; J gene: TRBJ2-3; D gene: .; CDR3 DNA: TGTGCCAGCAGCGGGGACAACTCAGATACGCAGTATTTT; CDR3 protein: CASSGDNSDTQYF
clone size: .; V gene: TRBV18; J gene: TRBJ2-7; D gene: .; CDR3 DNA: TGTGCCAGCTCAGCAGGACCGGGGTCGGAGTATGAGCAGTACTTC; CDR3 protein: CASSAGPGSEYEQYF
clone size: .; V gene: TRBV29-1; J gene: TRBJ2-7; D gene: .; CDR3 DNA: TGCAGCGTTGCTGACGGTGGAGGGCTTAGTTATGTTGGCTACGAGCAGTACTTC; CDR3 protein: CSVADGGGLSYVGYEQYF
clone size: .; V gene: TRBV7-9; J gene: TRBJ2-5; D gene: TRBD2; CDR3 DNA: TGTGCCAGCAGCTTGGGACTAGCGGGAGGACTTCAAGAGACCCAGTACTTC; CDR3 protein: CASSLGLAGGLQETQYF
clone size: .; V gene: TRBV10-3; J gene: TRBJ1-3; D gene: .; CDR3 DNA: TGTGCCATCAGGACAGGAGCGGGAAACACCATATATTTT; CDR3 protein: CAIRTGAGNTIYF
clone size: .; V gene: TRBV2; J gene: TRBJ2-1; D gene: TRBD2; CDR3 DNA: TGTGCCAGCAGAGGGACTAGCGGGTTCAATGAGCAGTTCTTC; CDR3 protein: CASRGTSGFNEQFF
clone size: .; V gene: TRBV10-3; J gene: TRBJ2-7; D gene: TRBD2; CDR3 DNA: TGTGCCACCCGCCTGGGGGGGGACGGTAGCTACGAGCAGTACTTC; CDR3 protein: CATRLGGDGSYEQYF
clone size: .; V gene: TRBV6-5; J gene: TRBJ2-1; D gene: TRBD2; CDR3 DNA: TGTGCCAGCTCGGTGGGACTAGCGGGGAACAATGAGCAGTTCTTC; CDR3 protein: CASSVGLAGNNEQFF
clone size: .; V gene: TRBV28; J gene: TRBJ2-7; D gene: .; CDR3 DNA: TGTGCCAGCAGTGCTTTAGTCTACGAGCAGTACTTC; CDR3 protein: CASSALVYEQYF
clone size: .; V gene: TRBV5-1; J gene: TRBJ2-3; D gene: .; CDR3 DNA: TGCGCCAGCAGCTTACAGGGAAGCACAGATACGCAGTATTTT; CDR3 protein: CASSLQGSTDTQYF
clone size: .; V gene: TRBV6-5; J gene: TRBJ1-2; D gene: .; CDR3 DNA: TGTGCCAGCAGTTCCGGGACACTTGTCTATGGCGGCTACACCTTC; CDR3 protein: CASSSGTLVYGGYTF
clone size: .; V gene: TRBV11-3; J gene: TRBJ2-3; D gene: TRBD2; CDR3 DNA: TGTGCCAGCAGCCCAACTAGCGGGGTAGGCACAGATACGCAGTATTTT; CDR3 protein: CASSPTSGVGTDTQYF
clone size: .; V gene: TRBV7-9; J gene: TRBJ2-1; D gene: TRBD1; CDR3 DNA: TGTGCCAGCAGCCCCGAGGGGGCTCATGAGCAGTTCTTC; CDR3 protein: CASSPEGAHEQFF
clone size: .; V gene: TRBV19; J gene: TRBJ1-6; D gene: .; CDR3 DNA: TGTGCCAGTAGTATCACGGGATATAATTCACCCCTCCACTTT; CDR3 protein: CASSITGYNSPLHF
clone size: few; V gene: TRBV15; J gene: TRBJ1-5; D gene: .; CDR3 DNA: TGTGCCACCAGCAGAGATCGAGGGGGTAGCAATCAGCCCCAGCATTTT; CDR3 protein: CATSRDRGGSNQPQHF
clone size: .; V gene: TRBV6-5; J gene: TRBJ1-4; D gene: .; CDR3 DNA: TGTGCCAGCATGGGCAGGGGTTTCACTAATGAAAAACTGTTTTTT; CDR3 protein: CASMGRGFTNEKLFF
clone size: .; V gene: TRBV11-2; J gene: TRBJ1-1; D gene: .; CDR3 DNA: TGTGCCACCGGAAATGGGGGAGGCACTGAAGCTTTCTTT; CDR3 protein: CATGNGGGTEAFF
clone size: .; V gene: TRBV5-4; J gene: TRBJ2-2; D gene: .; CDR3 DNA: TGTGCCAGCAGCCCGAGGCGGGATTGGGCCGGGGAGCTGTTTTTT; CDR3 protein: CASSPRRDWAGELFF
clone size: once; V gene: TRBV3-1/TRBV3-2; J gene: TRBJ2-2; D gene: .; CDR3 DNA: TGTGCCAGCAGCCAAGGAGTCGGGGAGCTGTTTTTT; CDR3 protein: CASSQGVGELFF
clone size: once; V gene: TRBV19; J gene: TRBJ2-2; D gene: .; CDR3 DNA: TGTGCCAGTAGTATCCTACAGGAACCGGGGGGACAGAACACCGGGGAGCTGTTTTTT; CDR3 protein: CASSILQEPGGQNTGELFF
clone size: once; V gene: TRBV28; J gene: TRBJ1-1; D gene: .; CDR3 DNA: TGTGCCAGCAGCTCGAACACTGAAGCTTTCTTT; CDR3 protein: CASSSNTEAFF
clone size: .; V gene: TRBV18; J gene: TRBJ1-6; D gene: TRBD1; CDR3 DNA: TGTGCCAGCTCACCCGACAGGGGCGATTCACCCCTCCACTTT; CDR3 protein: CASSPDRGDSPLHF
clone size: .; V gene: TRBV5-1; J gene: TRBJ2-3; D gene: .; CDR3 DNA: TGCGCCAGCAGCTTGATACGGGGAAGCACAGATACGCAGTATTTT; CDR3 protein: CASSLIRGSTDTQYF
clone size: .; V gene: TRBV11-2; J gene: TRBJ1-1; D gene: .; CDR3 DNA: TGTGCCAGCAGCCCTATTTGGGGGGGAGGCGCTTTCTTT; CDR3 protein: CASSPIWGGGAFF
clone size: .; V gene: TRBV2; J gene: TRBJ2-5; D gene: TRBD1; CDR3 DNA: TGTGCCAGCAGAGGTGGGACAGGCCAAGAGACCCAGTACTTC; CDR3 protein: CASRGGTGQETQYF
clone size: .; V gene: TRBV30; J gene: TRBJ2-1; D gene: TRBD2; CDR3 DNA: TGTGCCTGGAGTGGGGACCGTAGCGGGAGACACAATGAGCAGTTCTTC; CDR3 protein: CAWSGDRSGRHNEQFF
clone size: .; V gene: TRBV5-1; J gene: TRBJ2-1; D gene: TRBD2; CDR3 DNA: TGCGCCAGCAGCTGGGGCCCCAGCGGGAGTCGGGATGAGCAGTTCTTC; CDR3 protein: CASSWGPSGSRDEQFF
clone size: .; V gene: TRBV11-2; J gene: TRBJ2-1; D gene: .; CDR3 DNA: TGTGCCAGCAGCTTCCACTCGAATGAGCAGTTCTTC; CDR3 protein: CASSFHSNEQFF
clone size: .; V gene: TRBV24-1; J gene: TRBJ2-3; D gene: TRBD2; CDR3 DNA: TGTGCCACCAGTGAAGCCCCGACTAGCGAGTTCACAGATACGCAGTATTTT; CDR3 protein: CATSEAPTSEFTDTQYF
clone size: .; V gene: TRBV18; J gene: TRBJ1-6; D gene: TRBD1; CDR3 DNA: TGTGCCAGCTCACAGACAGGGGCAAGCTCCTATAATTCACCCCTCCACTTT; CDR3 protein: CASSQTGASSYNSPLHF